This T cell receptor beta chain was sequenced during a study of control samples from healthy donors and cancer patients. The CDR3 extends over 14 amino acids. Trimming stripped 2 bases from V and 5 bases from J, with 10 bases between. The germline V gene encodes CDR1 KGHSH and CDR2 LQKENI. Profiled with immunoSEQ multiplex PCR; TCRdb holds only in-frame clones, not every one. The sample lists some 130,000 clones; more than 80% were seen once. The chain links TRBV18 to TRBJ1-5, with D maybe TRBD1 (6 bases). Sequences were obtained from blood. This clonotype was obtained from a man aged 35-49 years in good health. CDR3: CASSPWGQDQPQHF. The CDR3 coding sequence is TGTGCCAGCTCACCATGGGGACAAGATCAGCCCCAGCATTTT.